This record covers a single T cell receptor beta chain. This record comes from a study of blood T cell repertoires in COVID-19. At the level of the study: PBMCs, B-cell-depleted T cells, or T cells provided the cDNA or gDNA that made up the material.

In the source study's methods: The assay estimated nucleated cells by amplifying reference gene primers. Produced via immunoSEQ multiplex PCR; TCRdb's table is partial and in-frame only. The D gene and trimming were derived from the DNA, and the V and J assignments and clone size from that table. The data contain about 170,000 clones, about 89% of them singletons. Germline V gene sequence: CDR1 MNHEY, CDR2 SVGAGI. Deletions cut 7 bases from V and 3 bases from J, with 12 bases between. The CDR3 is 13 amino acids. This rearrangement joins TRBV6-5 to TRBJ1-1; D is unresolved. The receptor was derived from a man in his 70s with acute or convalescent COVID-19. Specimen: peripheral blood. The CDR3 is CASTQMRDTEAFF. The CDR3 DNA follows: TGTGCCAGCACCCAGATGCGGGACACTGAAGCTTTCTTT.